This is a list of T cell receptor beta chains from one sample in a study of cytomegalovirus exposure and HLA in healthy donors. Profiling relied on immunoSEQ multiplex PCR, and the TCRdb table lists in-frame clones only, not all of them. The sample includes 150,000 to 200,000 clones, 78% of them seen just once. The sample consisted of PBMCs. Source of these receptors: a woman in her thirties in good health and CMV-seropositive. Each CDR3 is given with its conserved first and last residue. Each record gives: clone size, V gene, CDR3 length, D gene, J gene, CDR3 protein, CDR3 DNA. The D gene is left open where the match is weak. A row's size may be missing; if present it is once, few, many or a size class.

clone size: .; V gene: TRBV7-9; CDR3 length: 15; D gene: TRBD2; J gene: TRBJ2-1; CDR3 protein: CASSFLAGKYNEQFF; CDR3 DNA: TGTGCCAGCAGCTTTTTAGCGGGAAAGTACAATGAGCAGTTCTTC
clone size: few; V gene: TRBV15; CDR3 length: 12; D gene: .; J gene: TRBJ1-5; CDR3 protein: CATSRADQPQHF; CDR3 DNA: TGTGCCACCAGCAGAGCAGATCAGCCCCAGCATTTT
clone size: .; V gene: TRBV7-2; CDR3 length: 18; D gene: TRBD2; J gene: TRBJ2-7; CDR3 protein: CASSPSGLAGLGSYEQYF; CDR3 DNA: TGTGCCAGCAGCCCCTCGGGACTAGCGGGGTTGGGCTCCTACGAGCAGTACTTC
clone size: few; V gene: TRBV7-9; CDR3 length: 15; D gene: TRBD2; J gene: TRBJ2-2; CDR3 protein: CASSLSGRLGGELFF; CDR3 DNA: TGTGCCAGCAGCCTTAGCGGGAGACTTGGCGGGGAGCTGTTTTTT
clone size: .; V gene: TRBV18; CDR3 length: 15; D gene: TRBD1; J gene: TRBJ2-3; CDR3 protein: CASLVPGQGEDTQYF; CDR3 DNA: TGTGCCAGCTTAGTCCCGGGACAGGGTGAAGATACGCAGTATTTT
clone size: .; V gene: TRBV28; CDR3 length: 14; D gene: TRBD1; J gene: TRBJ1-1; CDR3 protein: CASSLSPRGTEAFF; CDR3 DNA: TGTGCCAGCAGTTTATCGCCCAGGGGGACTGAAGCTTTCTTT
clone size: .; V gene: TRBV27; CDR3 length: 14; D gene: .; J gene: TRBJ1-1; CDR3 protein: CASSITTDSTEAFF; CDR3 DNA: TGTGCCAGCAGTATTACCACGGACAGCACTGAAGCTTTCTTT
clone size: .; V gene: TRBV18; CDR3 length: 13; D gene: TRBD1; J gene: TRBJ1-2; CDR3 protein: CASSPQGGYGYTF; CDR3 DNA: TGTGCCAGCTCACCCCAGGGGGGATATGGCTACACCTTC
clone size: .; V gene: TRBV7-8; CDR3 length: 15; D gene: .; J gene: TRBJ2-1; CDR3 protein: CASSGRAVSYNEQFF; CDR3 DNA: TGTGCCAGCAGCGGGCGGGCTGTCTCCTACAATGAGCAGTTCTTC
clone size: .; V gene: TRBV2; CDR3 length: 15; D gene: TRBD1; J gene: TRBJ1-1; CDR3 protein: CASSPTGGRWTEAFF; CDR3 DNA: TGTGCCAGCAGTCCCACAGGGGGCAGGTGGACTGAAGCTTTCTTT
clone size: .; V gene: TRBV19; CDR3 length: 15; D gene: TRBD1; J gene: TRBJ2-3; CDR3 protein: CASSITGARADTQYF; CDR3 DNA: TGTGCCAGTAGTATAACAGGGGCTCGCGCAGATACGCAGTATTTT
clone size: .; V gene: TRBV7-6; CDR3 length: 15; D gene: TRBD1; J gene: TRBJ2-1; CDR3 protein: CASTTRTGSYNEQFF; CDR3 DNA: TGTGCCAGCACCACTCGGACAGGCTCATACAATGAGCAGTTCTTC
clone size: few; V gene: TRBV19; CDR3 length: 13; D gene: .; J gene: TRBJ2-3; CDR3 protein: CASSIGLTDTQYF; CDR3 DNA: TGTGCCAGTAGTATAGGGCTGACAGATACGCAGTATTTT